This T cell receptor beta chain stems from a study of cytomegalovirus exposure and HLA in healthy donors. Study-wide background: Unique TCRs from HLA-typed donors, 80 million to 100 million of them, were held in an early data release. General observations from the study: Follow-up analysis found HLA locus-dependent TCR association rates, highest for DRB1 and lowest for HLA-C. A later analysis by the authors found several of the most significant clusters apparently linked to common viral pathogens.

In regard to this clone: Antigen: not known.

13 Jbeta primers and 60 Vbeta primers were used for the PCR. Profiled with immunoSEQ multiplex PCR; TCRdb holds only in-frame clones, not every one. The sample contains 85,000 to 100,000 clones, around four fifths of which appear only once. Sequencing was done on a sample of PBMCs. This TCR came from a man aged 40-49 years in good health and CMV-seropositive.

The CDR3 reads CASSSPGLNYNEQFF. In DNA form, the CDR3 reads TGTGCCAGCAGCTCCCCGGGACTCAACTACAATGAGCAGTTCTTC. V and J are TRBV7-8 and TRBJ2-1, with D perhaps matching TRBD2 (6 bases). V lost 4 bases to trimming and J lost 3 bases, with 13 bases between them. Germline CDR1 SGHVS, CDR2 FQNEAQ. There are 15 residues in the CDR3.